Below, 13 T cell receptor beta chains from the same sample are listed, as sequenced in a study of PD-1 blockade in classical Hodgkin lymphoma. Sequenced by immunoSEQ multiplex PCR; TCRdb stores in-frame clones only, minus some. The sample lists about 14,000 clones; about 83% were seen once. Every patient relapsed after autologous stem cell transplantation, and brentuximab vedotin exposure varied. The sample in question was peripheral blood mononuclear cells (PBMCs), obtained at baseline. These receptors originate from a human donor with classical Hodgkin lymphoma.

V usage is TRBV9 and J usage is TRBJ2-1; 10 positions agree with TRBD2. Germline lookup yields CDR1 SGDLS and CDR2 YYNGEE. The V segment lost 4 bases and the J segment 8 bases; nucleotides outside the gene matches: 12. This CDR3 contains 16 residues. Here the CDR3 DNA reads TGTGCCAGCAGCCTCCATGGGAGCGGGGGGGCGGATGAGCAGTTCTTC. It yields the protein CASSLHGSGGADEQFF.

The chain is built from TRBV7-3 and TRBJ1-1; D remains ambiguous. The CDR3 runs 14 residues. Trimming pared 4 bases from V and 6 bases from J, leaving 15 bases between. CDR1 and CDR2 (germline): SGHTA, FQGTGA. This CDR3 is CASSSLAEGAEAFF. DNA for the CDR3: TGTGCCAGCAGCTCATTGGCCGAGGGAGCTGAAGCTTTCTTT.

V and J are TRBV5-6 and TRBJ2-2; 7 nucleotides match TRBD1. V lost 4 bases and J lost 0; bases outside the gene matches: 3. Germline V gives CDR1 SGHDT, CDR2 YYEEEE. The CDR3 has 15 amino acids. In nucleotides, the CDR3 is TGTGCCAGCAGCCCACAGGGGCCGAACACCGGGGAGCTGTTTTTT. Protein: CASSPQGPNTGELFF.

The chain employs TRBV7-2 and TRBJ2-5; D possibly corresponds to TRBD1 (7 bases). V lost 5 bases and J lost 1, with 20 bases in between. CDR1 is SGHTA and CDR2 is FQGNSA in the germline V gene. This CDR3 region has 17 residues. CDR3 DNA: TGTGCCAGCAGCCCAGGAGGGGGCACTAGCTCCCAAGAGACCCAGTACTTC. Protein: CASSPGGGTSSQETQYF.

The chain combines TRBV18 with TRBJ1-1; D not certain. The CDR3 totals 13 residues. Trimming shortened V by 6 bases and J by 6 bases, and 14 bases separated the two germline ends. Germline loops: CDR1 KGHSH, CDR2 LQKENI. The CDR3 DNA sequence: TGTGCCAGCTCCGCGAATCTGGGCGCTGAAGCTTTCTTT. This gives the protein CASSANLGAEAFF.

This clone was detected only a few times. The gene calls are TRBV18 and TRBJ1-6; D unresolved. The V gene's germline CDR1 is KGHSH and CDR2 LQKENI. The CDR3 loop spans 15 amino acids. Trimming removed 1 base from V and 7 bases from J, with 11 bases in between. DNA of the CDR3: TGTGCCAGCTCACCACGGAACACAGAGAATTCACCCCTCCACTTT. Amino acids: CASSPRNTENSPLHF.

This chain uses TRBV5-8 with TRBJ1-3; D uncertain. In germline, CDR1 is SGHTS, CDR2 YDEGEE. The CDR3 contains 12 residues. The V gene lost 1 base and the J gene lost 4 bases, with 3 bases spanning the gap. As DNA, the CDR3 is TGTGCCAGCAGCTTGACAGGAAACACCATATATTTT. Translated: CASSLTGNTIYF.

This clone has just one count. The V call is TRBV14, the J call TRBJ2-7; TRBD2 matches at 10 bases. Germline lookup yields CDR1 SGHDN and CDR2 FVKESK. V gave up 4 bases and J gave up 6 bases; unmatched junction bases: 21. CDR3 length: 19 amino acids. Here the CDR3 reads CASSPLGTASGGGRGEQYF. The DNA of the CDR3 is TGTGCCAGCAGCCCCCTGGGGACGGCTAGCGGGGGCGGTAGGGGCGAGCAGTACTTC. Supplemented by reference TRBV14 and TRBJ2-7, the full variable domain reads EAGVTQFPSHSVIEKGQTVTLRCDPISGHDNLYWYRRVMGKEIKFLLHFVKESKQDESGMPNNRFLAERTGGTYSTLKVQPAELEDSGVYFCASSPLGTASGGGRGEQYFGPGTRLTVT.

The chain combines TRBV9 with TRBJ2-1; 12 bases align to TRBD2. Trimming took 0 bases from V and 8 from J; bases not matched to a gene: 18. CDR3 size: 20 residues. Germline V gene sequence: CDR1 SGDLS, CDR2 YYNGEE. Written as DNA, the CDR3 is TGTGCCAGCAGCGTAGGACCTACTAGCGGGGGGCTCCTTCAGTCGGATGAGCAGTTCTTC. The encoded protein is CASSVGPTSGGLLQSDEQFF.

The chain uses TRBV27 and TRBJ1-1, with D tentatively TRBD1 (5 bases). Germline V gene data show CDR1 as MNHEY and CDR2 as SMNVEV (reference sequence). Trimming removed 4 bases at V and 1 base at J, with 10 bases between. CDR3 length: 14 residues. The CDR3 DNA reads TGTGCCAGCAGTTCGGGACGGGAGAACACTGAAGCTTTCTTT. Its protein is CASSSGRENTEAFF.

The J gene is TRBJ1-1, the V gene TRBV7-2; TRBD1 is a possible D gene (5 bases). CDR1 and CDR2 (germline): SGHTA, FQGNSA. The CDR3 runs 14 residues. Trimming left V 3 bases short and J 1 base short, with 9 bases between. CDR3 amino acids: CASSLVTGNTEAFF. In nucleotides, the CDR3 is TGTGCCAGCAGCTTGGTCACAGGGAACACTGAAGCTTTCTTT. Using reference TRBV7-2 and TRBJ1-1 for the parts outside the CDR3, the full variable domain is GAGVSQSPSNKVTEKGKDVELRCDPISGHTALYWYRQSLGQGLEFLIYFQGNSAPDKSGLPSDRFSAERTGGSVSTLTIQRTQQEDSAVYLCASSLVTGNTEAFFGQGTRLTVV.

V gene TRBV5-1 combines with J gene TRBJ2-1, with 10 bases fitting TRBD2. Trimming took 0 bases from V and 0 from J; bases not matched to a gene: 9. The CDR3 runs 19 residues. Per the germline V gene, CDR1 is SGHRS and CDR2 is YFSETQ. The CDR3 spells CASSLALGLAGASYNEQFF. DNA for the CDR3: TGCGCCAGCAGCTTGGCCCTCGGGCTAGCGGGGGCCTCCTACAATGAGCAGTTCTTC.

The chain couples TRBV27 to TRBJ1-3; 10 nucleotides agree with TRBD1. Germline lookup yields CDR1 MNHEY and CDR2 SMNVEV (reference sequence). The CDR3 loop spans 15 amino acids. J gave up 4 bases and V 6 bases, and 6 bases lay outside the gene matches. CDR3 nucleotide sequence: TGTGCCAGCAGGGACAGGGGGGCCCCGGGAAACACCATATATTTT. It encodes CASRDRGAPGNTIYF.